This is a list of T cell receptor beta chains from one sample in a study of T-cell reconstitution after alpha-beta-depleted transplantation in children. TCRdb re-called the PCR reads through MiXCR, storing one row per CDR3 protein. This table has approximately 500,000 distinct CDR3 sequences, roughly a quarter appearing once. Material: PBMCs, obtained before TCRalphabeta/CD19-depleted stem cell transplant. The origin of the receptors is a boy in the first two years of life with Wiskott-Aldrich syndrome, due to receive a stem cell transplant. Both conserved end residues are part of each CDR3. Fields, in order: J gene, clone size, V gene, D gene, CDR3 DNA, CDR3 protein. D genes are given only for firm matches. Clone size is given for some rows only: seen once, a few or many times, or a class if the clone is expanded.

TRBJ1-6 few TRBV6-5 NA TGTGCCAGCAGTTACGGGTCGGGTTCACCCCTCCACTTT CASSYGSGSPLHF
TRBJ2-7 NA TRBV5-1 NA TGCGCCAGCAGCTTGCCTGGACTCTGGTTTCCCTCCGTCTACGAGCAGTACTTC CASSLPGLWFPSVYEQYF
TRBJ1-2 NA TRBV28 NA TGTGCCAGCAGTACACCCGTGGGGTATGGCTACACCTTC CASSTPVGYGYTF
TRBJ2-1 few TRBV5-6 TRBD2 TGTGCCAGCAGCTTTCAAACGAGCGGGAGGGGCAATGAGCAGTTCTTC CASSFQTSGRGNEQFF
TRBJ2-1 NA TRBV24-1 TRBD2 TGTGCCACCAGTGAAGTGACTAGCGGGGATTACAATGAGCAGTTCTTC CATSEVTSGDYNEQFF
TRBJ1-2 NA TRBV19 NA TGTGCCAGTAGTAGCTGGGGAGGAGGAGGCTACACCTTC CASSSWGGGGYTF
TRBJ2-1 NA TRBV2 TRBD2 TGTGCCAGCAGCCCAACACTAGCGGGGTACAATGAGCAGTTCTTC CASSPTLAGYNEQFF
TRBJ2-7 NA TRBV6-2/TRBV6-3 TRBD2 TGTGCCAGCAGATCACTAGCGGGATCCACCTACGAGCAGTACTTC CASRSLAGSTYEQYF
TRBJ2-3 few TRBV7-9 NA TGTGCCAGCAGCTTAAGGTCACGAGGGTGGGACGATACGCAGTATTTT CASSLRSRGWDDTQYF
TRBJ2-2 NA TRBV5-1 NA TGCGCCAGCAGCTTGCTCTCCGGCAGGTCCACCGGGGAGCTGTTTTTT CASSLLSGRSTGELFF
TRBJ2-1 few TRBV7-6 TRBD2 TGTGCCAGCAGCTTATTCGGAGCGGGAAGCTCCTACAATGAGCAGTTCTTC CASSLFGAGSSYNEQFF
TRBJ1-5 NA TRBV28 TRBD1 TGTGCCAGCAGTGCCCACCGACAGGGAGGCAATCAGCCCCAGCATTTT CASSAHRQGGNQPQHF
TRBJ2-1 NA TRBV6-1 NA TGTGCCAGTAGTGAAGTTCCCGGGTCCTACAATGAGCAGTTCTTC CASSEVPGSYNEQFF
TRBJ2-3 few TRBV11-2 TRBD1 TGTGCCAGCAGCCGGACAGGGGCAGATACGCAGTATTTT CASSRTGADTQYF
TRBJ2-1 NA TRBV27 TRBD2 TGTGCCAGCAGTTCCGGGACTAGCGGGCCTAGATACAATGAGCAGTTCTTC CASSSGTSGPRYNEQFF
TRBJ1-1 once TRBV6-1 NA TGTGCCAGCAGTCCTGCAGGGGTTAGCACTGAAGCTTTCTTT CASSPAGVSTEAFF
TRBJ2-1 few TRBV5-1 TRBD2 TGCGCCAGCAGCTTGATGAGGGGACTAGCTGACAATGAGCAGTTCTTC CASSLMRGLADNEQFF
TRBJ2-1 few TRBV20-1 NA TGCAGTGCTAGAGACGGGGGTTTTGAGCAGTTCTTC CSARDGGFEQFF
TRBJ2-3 NA TRBV20-1 TRBD2 TGCAGTGCGAAAAAAGCGGGAGCCACAGATACGCAGTATTTT CSAKKAGATDTQYF
TRBJ2-5 NA TRBV28 NA TGTGCCAGCAGGCGGGCCTCCTCACCCTCACAAGAGACCCAGTACTTC CASRRASSPSQETQYF
TRBJ1-6 few TRBV15 NA TGTGCCACCAGCAGTGCCGGTTCACCCCTCCACTTT CATSSAGSPLHF
TRBJ1-2 few TRBV6-1 NA TGTGCCAGCACCTTCGCGGCTCCGAGGGATGGCTACACCTTC CASTFAAPRDGYTF
TRBJ1-5 few TRBV5-1 TRBD1 TGCGCCAGCAGCACTCACCCCCGGGACAGTAATCAGCCCCAGCATTTT CASSTHPRDSNQPQHF
TRBJ2-1 once TRBV7-3 TRBD2 TGTGCCAGCAGCTTAAAAGCGGGAGGATTCAATGTGCAGTTCTTC CASSLKAGGFNVQFF
TRBJ1-2 few TRBV7-9 NA TGTGCCAGCAGCTTACCGGGACAAAAGTTGCGTGGCTACACCTTC CASSLPGQKLRGYTF
TRBJ2-1 NA TRBV20-1 TRBD2 TGCAGTGCTAGTCTTGTGACTAGCGGCCCCTACAATGAGCAGTTCTTC CSASLVTSGPYNEQFF
TRBJ2-7 few TRBV4-2 NA TGTGCCAGCAGCCAAGACGGGGACTCCTACGAGCAGTACTTC CASSQDGDSYEQYF
TRBJ1-1 few TRBV5-1 NA TGCGCCAGCAGCCCCCCCAGTACCGCTGAAGCTTTCTTT CASSPPSTAEAFF
TRBJ1-6 NA TRBV2 NA TGTGCCAGCAGTGAAGTGGGTCGACCGGGCATCCTCCACTTT CASSEVGRPGILHF
TRBJ2-7 NA TRBV29-1 NA TGCAGCGTTGGGGGCTCGACAAGCTACGAGCAGTACTTC CSVGGSTSYEQYF
TRBJ1-1 NA TRBV29-1 NA TGCAGCGTTGAAAGAGGGGCCACTGAAGCTTTCTTT CSVERGATEAFF
TRBJ2-5 NA TRBV20-1 NA TGCAGTGCCAAACATTTTGTGGGCCAAGAGACCCAGTACTTC CSAKHFVGQETQYF
TRBJ2-7 NA TRBV30 NA TGTGCCTGGAGACGGGTTGGCGGTAACGAGCAGTACTTC CAWRRVGGNEQYF
TRBJ2-3 few TRBV20-1 NA TGCAGTGCTCTTCCTAGGGGGGATACGCAGTATTTT CSALPRGDTQYF
TRBJ2-7 NA TRBV5-1 NA TGCGCCAGCAGCAGTAACCCGACCGGCGAGCAGTACTTC CASSSNPTGEQYF
TRBJ2-7 few TRBV5-1 TRBD2 TGCGCCAGCAGCTTTTTCTGGACTAGCGGTTTTCGGAACGAGCAGTACTTC CASSFFWTSGFRNEQYF
TRBJ2-1 few TRBV6-4 TRBD2 TGTGCCAGCAGTGCCTTCCCCTCCAGCGGGAGATACAATGAGCAGTTCTTC CASSAFPSSGRYNEQFF
TRBJ2-5 NA TRBV5-1 NA TGCGCCAGCAGCTTGGAGGTCGGTACAACCCAGTACTTC CASSLEVGTTQYF
TRBJ2-2 few TRBV5-1 TRBD1 TGCGCCAGCAGCTTGGGACAGGGGGTCGAGGAGCTGTTTTTT CASSLGQGVEELFF
TRBJ2-5 few TRBV12-3/TRBV12-4 NA TGTGCCAGCAGTTTAGTAGGCGCAGGAGAAGAGACCCAGTACTTC CASSLVGAGEETQYF
TRBJ1-5 NA TRBV29-1 TRBD1 TGCAGCGTTGTGACAGGGGGCGGCCAGCCCCAGCATTTT CSVVTGGGQPQHF
TRBJ2-2 few TRBV20-1 TRBD2 TGCAGTGCTGGGGATCCGGGACTAGCGGGGGAGGGCACCGGGGAGCTGTTTTTT CSAGDPGLAGEGTGELFF
TRBJ1-5 NA TRBV15 NA TGTGCCACCAGCAGAGATGCAATGCAGGATCAGCCCCAGCATTTT CATSRDAMQDQPQHF
TRBJ2-1 NA TRBV10-3 TRBD2 TGTGCCATCAGTTTGGGACTATTAATTGATGAGCAGTTCTTC CAISLGLLIDEQFF
TRBJ2-1 few TRBV12-3/TRBV12-4 TRBD1 TGTGCCAGCAGCCAAGGACAGGTCTATGAGCAGTTCTTC CASSQGQVYEQFF
TRBJ2-1 NA TRBV28 TRBD2 TGTGCCAGCAGTTTCCCGAGGGCCCACAGGGGACTAGCGGGCTACAATGAGCAGTTCTTC CASSFPRAHRGLAGYNEQFF
TRBJ2-2 NA TRBV12-3/TRBV12-4 NA TGTGCCAGCAGGCCCGTTAAGGGGAGCTTCGGGGAGCTGTTTTTT CASRPVKGSFGELFF
TRBJ2-1 NA TRBV5-1 TRBD2 TGCGCCAGCAGCTTGTACTCCGGGAGGGCCACCATCAATGAGCAGTTCTTC CASSLYSGRATINEQFF
TRBJ2-5 NA TRBV15 TRBD1 TGTGCCACCTTAAGAACAGGGGGCAGAGGAGAAGAGACCCAGTACTTC CATLRTGGRGEETQYF
TRBJ2-3 NA TRBV5-1 TRBD1 TGCGCCAGCAGCTTGAACCGGCGGGGACAGGGGACAGATACGCAGTATTTT CASSLNRRGQGTDTQYF
TRBJ2-2 few TRBV5-5 TRBD2 TGTGCCAGCGGGGGGACTAGCGGGACCGGGGAGCTGTTTTTT CASGGTSGTGELFF
TRBJ2-1 few TRBV6-1 NA TGTGCCAGCAGTGAAACGGGAGAGGGCTATGAGCAGTTCTTC CASSETGEGYEQFF
TRBJ2-3 NA TRBV20-1 NA TGCAGTGGAAGTTTTCCAGATACGCAGTATTTT CSGSFPDTQYF
TRBJ2-1 NA TRBV10-3 NA TGTGCCATCAGTGAGCTAGGACCCTCCTACAATGAGCAGTTCTTC CAISELGPSYNEQFF